This is a list of T cell receptor beta chains from one sample in a study of human T cells and chemical hapten exposure. Using its own MiXCR run on the RACE reads, TCRdb lists one record per CDR3 protein. The sample consists of about 84,000 distinct CDR3 sequences, roughly a tenth of them appearing once. Sequenced here: whole blood, sampled in connection with sensitization to the hapten diphenylcyclopropenone (DPC). These receptors all come from a woman in her fifties or sixties with alopecia areata. Some clones in this sample may be carry-over from other donors' samples. The CDR3 runs from the conserved cysteine through the conserved F or W.

J gene,V gene,CDR3 protein
TRBJ2-1,TRBV29-1,CSVGGPTAIDEQFF
TRBJ2-1,TRBV11-2,CASSNRQSSYNEQFF
TRBJ2-3,TRBV7-9,CASSQLAGVADTQYF
TRBJ2-5,TRBV20-1,CSARAGQGATQYF
TRBJ2-3,TRBV28,CASRPDEYTQYF
TRBJ1-3,TRBV7-6,CASSLGRGASGNTIYF
TRBJ2-6,TRBV20-1,CSAHTGNSGANVLTF
TRBJ2-7,TRBV27,CASLPSGTLGYF
TRBJ1-5,TRBV27,CASSRDRVNQPQHF
TRBJ2-7,TRBV7-9,CASSPPTSAPEQYF
TRBJ2-5,TRBV4-1,CASSQERTMTSWGETQYF
TRBJ1-2,TRBV9,CASSVSESNYGYTF
TRBJ1-1,TRBV10-3,CAISESGGGTEAFF
TRBJ2-7,TRBV18,CASSLQNHGYEQYF
TRBJ1-6,TRBV5-1,CTSSGEAGLSSPLHF
TRBJ2-5,TRBV7-9,CASSLGATRRETQYF
TRBJ2-7,TRBV28,CASSRTGTGGYEQYF
TRBJ2-5,TRBV29-1,CSVAWETQYF
TRBJ2-1,TRBV12-5,CASGLVTGGPYNEQFF
TRBJ1-1,TRBV28,CASSTPGGWGDTEAFF
TRBJ1-1,TRBV18,CASSPGTEAFF
TRBJ1-5,TRBV2,CASSVDSTNQPQHF
TRBJ2-1,TRBV3-1,CASSQIAGGDNEQFF
TRBJ2-6,TRBV5-4,CASSSLGANVLTF
TRBJ2-1,TRBV27,CASSSGPHYNEQFF
TRBJ2-5,TRBV7-9,CASSAGLPPETQYF
TRBJ2-1,TRBV12-3/TRBV12-4,CASPLRTGAYSYNEQFF
TRBJ2-6,TRBV4-2,CASSQGGASSGANVLTF
TRBJ2-1,TRBV20-1,CSARVGVRNEQFF
TRBJ2-7,TRBV28,CASSLIRFEQYF
TRBJ2-3,TRBV20-1,CSAKPGSSGSVTQYF
TRBJ2-7,TRBV18,CASSTGVSYEQYF
TRBJ1-4,TRBV12-3/TRBV12-4,CASSGGLVANEKLFF
TRBJ1-1,TRBV7-9,CASSSPSDGRTEAFF
TRBJ1-2,TRBV10-3,CAISDPTSYGYTF
TRBJ1-1,TRBV5-1,CASSLSTGATMNTEALF
TRBJ2-1,TRBV7-2,CASSHLAGAYNEQFF
TRBJ1-1,TRBV7-9,CASSWSKGGNTEAFF
TRBJ1-1,TRBV7-9,CASSLPVRTGEAFF
TRBJ1-5,TRBV2,CASSDFFGGIENQPQHF
TRBJ1-2,TRBV19,CASSATRTGSYGYTF
TRBJ2-7,TRBV11-2,CASSLVRDEQYF
TRBJ2-2,TRBV6-5,CASGRQGVNTGELFF
TRBJ2-3,TRBV5-1,CASSLGANPDTQYF
TRBJ2-7,TRBV20-1,CSAIVRGRLAGLSYEQYF
TRBJ2-7,TRBV7-8,CASSSDRVGGSYEQYF
TRBJ2-3,TRBV27,CASSPRAGTDTQYF
TRBJ2-2,TRBV5-1,CASSSGTGLNTGELFF
TRBJ1-3,TRBV27,CASSTDRAGNTIYF
TRBJ1-5,TRBV12-3/TRBV12-4,CASSLGKNQPQHF
TRBJ2-5,TRBV28,CASSWTGQETQYF